Below are 23 T cell receptor beta chains sequenced from a single sample in a study of molecular identifiers for immune sequencing clone quantification. TCRdb reanalysed the PCR reads using MiXCR and keeps one entry per CDR3 protein. The data show around 460,000 distinct CDR3 sequences, with around 25% seen just once and around 0.79% held by the top ten. The sequencing input was naive CD8+ T cells from blood, with Jurkat cell RNA spiked in. Regarding subset: FACS-sorted CD8+CD4-CCR7+CD45RA+ naive T cells. The receptors shown here come from a human donor in good health. Some libraries in this study had Jurkat cell RNA spiked in.

This clonotype has ten or more counts. V and J are TRBV4-1 and TRBJ2-7, with D hard to call. V lost 0 bases and J lost 6, with 12 bases in between. This CDR3 has 14 residues. Germline V gives CDR1 MGHRA, CDR2 YSYEKL. CDR3 bases: TGCGCCAGCAGCCAAGATGCAGGATCAGGCGAGCAGTACTTC. This codes for CASSQDAGSGEQYF.

This chain connects TRBV7-2 to TRBJ2-3, with 13 bases aligning to TRBD2. The CDR3 length is 19 residues. Germline CDR1 and CDR2: SGHTA and FQGNSA. V trimming: 1 base; J trimming: 4 bases; junction bases outside the gene matches: 11. This chain's CDR3 is CASSLGLTSGGKRADTQYF. For the CDR3, the DNA is TGTGCCAGCAGCTTAGGATTGACTAGCGGGGGGAAAAGGGCAGATACGCAGTATTTT.

In DNA, the CDR3 is TGTGCCACCTTTGCAGGGTGGGAGCAGTACTTC. Translation gives CATFAGWEQYF. This chain links TRBV6-1 with TRBJ2-7; possible D gene TRBD1, 5 bases. CDR1 is MNHNS and CDR2 is SASEGT in the germline V gene. Trimming removed 10 bases from V and 7 bases from J, with 14 bases in between. The CDR3 has 11 amino acids.

The CDR3 loop reads CASSNPGYYEQYF. As DNA, the CDR3 is TGTGCCAGTAGTAATCCGGGGTACTACGAGCAGTACTTC. This chain connects TRBV19 to TRBJ2-7, with D perhaps matching TRBD2 (5 bases). Germline V gene lookup returns CDR1 LNHDA and CDR2 SQIVND (reference sequence). The CDR3 length is 13 residues. The V end was cut by 4 bases, the J end by 3 bases, with 10 bases between. The whole variable domain, remainder taken from reference TRBV19 and TRBJ2-7, is DGGITQSPKYLFRKEGQNVTLSCEQNLNHDAMYWYRQDPGQGLRLIYYSQIVNDFQKGDIAEGYSVSREKKESFPLTVTSAQKNPTAFYLCASSNPGYYEQYFGPGTRLTVT.

Many counts were recorded for this clonotype. The chain is built from TRBV5-4 and TRBJ2-3, with D possibly TRBD2 on 5 matching bases. CDR3 length equals 17 residues. Trimming left V 1 base short and J 0 bases short, with 15 bases between. CDR1 and CDR2 (germline): SGHNT, YYREEE (reference sequence). CDR3 coding DNA: TGTGCCAGCAGCTTGTTGTCGGGGATGACTAGCACAGATACGCAGTATTTT. Translated, it gives CASSLLSGMTSTDTQYF.

Comments on this clonotype: The conserved closing phenylalanine or tryptophan is absent in this CDR3, likely reflecting a read error. This chain connects TRBV4-1 to TRBJ2-7; 10 bases match TRBD1. V dropped 2 bases and J dropped 1; count of bases not matched to a gene: 2. Per germline, CDR1 MGHRA and CDR2 YSYEKL. The CDR3 covers 15 residues. The CDR3 reads CASSQKGQGSYEQYS. DNA for the CDR3: TGCGCCAGCAGCCAAAAGGGACAGGGGTCCTACGAGCAGTACTCC.

The chain carries TRBV5-6 and TRBJ2-7, with 9 bases identical to TRBD2. V shed 4 bases and J 0 bases; nucleotides not matched to a gene: 2. CDR3 length equals 14 residues. Germline CDR1 SGHDT, CDR2 YYEEEE. The CDR3 region has the DNA TGTGCCAGCAGCGTAGCGGGGGCCTCCTACGAGCAGTACTTC. Translation gives CASSVAGASYEQYF.

This clonotype was seen many times. The chain uses TRBV9 and TRBJ1-1; 7 nucleotides agree with TRBD1. The CDR3 length is 17 residues. The V segment lost 4 bases and the J segment 3 bases; nucleotides outside the gene matches: 15. Germline values: CDR1 SGDLS, CDR2 YYNGEE. The CDR3 is CASSPRLSLQGHTEAFF. The DNA for the CDR3 is TGTGCCAGCAGCCCCAGACTCTCCTTACAGGGGCACACTGAAGCTTTCTTT.

This clonotype was counted many times. This rearrangement joins TRBV7-3 to TRBJ1-1, with no clear D. V was trimmed by 0 bases and J by 4 bases, leaving 6 bases between them. The CDR3 spans 13 residues. CDR1 and CDR2 (germline): SGHTA, FQGTGA. The CDR3: CASSLTAGTEAFF. Here the CDR3 DNA reads TGTGCCAGCAGCTTAACGGCGGGCACTGAAGCTTTCTTT.

The V and J genes are TRBV2 and TRBJ2-7; 8 nucleotides match TRBD2. This CDR3 spans 18 amino acids. Germline V lookup: CDR1 SNHLY, CDR2 FYNNEI. Trimming took 3 bases from V and 0 from J; bases not matched to a gene: 13. The CDR3 protein is CASSDLMSGGQSSYEQYF. The CDR3 nucleotides are TGTGCCAGCAGTGATCTCATGAGCGGGGGCCAGAGCTCCTACGAGCAGTACTTC.

This clonotype came up many times. The chain recombines TRBV7-6 with TRBJ1-4; D is perhaps TRBD1 (6 bases). This CDR3 has 14 amino acids. Germline CDR1 is SGHVS and CDR2 is FNYEAQ. V lost 1 base and J lost 5, with 8 bases in between. The DNA of the CDR3 is TGTGCCAGCAGCTTAGGAGGGGGAAATGAAAAACTGTTTTTT. This translates into CASSLGGGNEKLFF.

V gene TRBV6-5 combines with J gene TRBJ2-7; D is perhaps TRBD1 or TRBD2 (6 bases each). The V and J ends lost 11 bases and 2 bases respectively, with 22 bases between them. This CDR3 has 15 residues. CDR1 and CDR2 from the germline V gene are MNHEY and SVGAGI. CDR3 in amino acids: CACREGGPGAYEQYF. The CDR3 DNA is TGTGCCTGCCGAGAGGGGGGCCCTGGGGCCTACGAGCAGTACTTC.

The chain carries TRBV7-6 and TRBJ1-5; D unresolved. The CDR3 loop spans 16 amino acids. Germline V gene data show CDR1 as SGHVS and CDR2 as FNYEAQ. V lost 1 base and J 0 bases, leaving 10 bases between the germline ends. The CDR3, as DNA: TGTGCCAGCAGCTTAGAGAGCGGTGATAGCAATCAGCCCCAGCATTTT. Protein: CASSLESGDSNQPQHF.

In regard to this clonotype: With a much larger clone just one base away, this may be a read error. The CDR3 carries no conserved terminal phenylalanine or tryptophan, so it likely arises from a read error. The genes are TRBV9 and TRBJ1-1; D might be TRBD1 (5 bases). CDR1 SGDLS and CDR2 YYNGEE come from the germline V gene. V gave up 3 bases and J gave up 8 bases, with 17 bases separating them. CDR3 length: 14 amino acids. In nucleotides, the CDR3 is TGTGCCAGCAGCGAAACCGACAGCTTTAAAGAAGCTTTCTCT. Residues: CASSETDSFKEAFS.

This rearrangement joins TRBV4-1 to TRBJ1-1; 7 bases line up with TRBD1. The junction had 8 bases not matched to a gene; V was cut back by 5 bases and J by 2 bases. Germline V gene lookup returns CDR1 MGHRA and CDR2 YSYEKL. This CDR3 comprises 15 residues. The CDR3 region has the DNA TGCGCCAGCAGCTCCCCGGGACAGACTAACACTGAAGCTTTCTTT. Its translation: CASSSPGQTNTEAFF.

This clonotype has ten or more counts. The rearrangement uses TRBV20-1 and TRBJ1-5, with 10 bases that match TRBD1. Germline lookup yields CDR1 DFQATT and CDR2 SNEGSKA (reference sequence). J lost 2 bases, V lost 2 bases, and 9 bases had no gene match. CDR3 size: 17 residues. The CDR3 DNA reads as TGCAGTGCTAGATCCGGGACAGGGGCGAGGGGCAATCAGCCCCAGCATTTT. Residues: CSARSGTGARGNQPQHF.

With respect to this clonotype: Being one base from a much bigger clone, this may be a read error. CDR3 sequence reads: CASSATGNTGELVF. The CDR3 DNA follows: TGTGCCAGCAGTGCCACAGGGAACACCGGGGAGCTGGTTTTT. The gene calls are TRBV2 and TRBJ2-2; D perhaps matches TRBD1 (6 bases). This CDR3 region has 14 residues. Germline V gene sequence: CDR1 SNHLY, CDR2 FYNNEI.

Regarding this clonotype: A clone one base away is much larger, so this may be a read error. V gene TRBV5-1 combines with J gene TRBJ1-1; weak D call: TRBD1 (5 bases). This CDR3 region has 13 residues. CDR1 is SGHRS, CDR2 YFSETQ, per germline. DNA for the CDR3: TGCTCCAGCAGCGGGGGTATCGACACTGAAGCTTTCTTT. It is translated as CSSSGGIDTEAFF.

This clonotype showed up many times. The rearrangement links TRBV9 to TRBJ2-3, with 9 bases fitting TRBD2. V was pared by 3 bases and J by 2 bases, with 7 bases of the junction left unmatched. The germline V gene has CDR1 SGDLS and CDR2 YYNGEE. The length of the CDR3 is 16 residues. The CDR3 loop is CASSETTSGFTDTQYF. The DNA for the CDR3 is TGTGCCAGCAGCGAGACGACTAGCGGCTTCACAGATACGCAGTATTTT.

This clonotype has only a few counts. The chain recombines TRBV4-3 with TRBJ1-2; tentative D call: TRBD1 (5 bases). Looked up from germline, CDR1 is LGHNA and CDR2 is YSLEER. This CDR3 region has 15 residues. Deletions cut 0 bases from V and 4 bases from J, with 12 bases between. The CDR3 coding sequence is TGCGCCAGCAGCCAAGATCAGGGACGGTCCTATGGCTACACCTTC. Its protein product is CASSQDQGRSYGYTF.

A few counts support this clonotype. This rearrangement joins TRBV18 to TRBJ2-3; D unresolved. The CDR3 is 13 amino acids. CDR1 and CDR2 from the germline V gene are KGHSH and LQKENI. V gave up 0 bases and J gave up 3 bases, with 4 bases separating them. CDR3 nucleotides: TGTGCCAGCTCACCACCGGTTACAGATACGCAGTATTTT. As protein: CASSPPVTDTQYF.

The rearrangement joins TRBV4-3 to TRBJ1-4; D is unresolved. The CDR3 is made up of 15 amino acids. V lost 0 bases and J lost 3, with 8 bases in between. Germline V lookup: CDR1 LGHNA, CDR2 YSLEER. The CDR3 nucleotides are TGCGCCAGCAGCCAAGAACCGGGGTCTAATGAAAAACTGTTTTTT. It yields the protein CASSQEPGSNEKLFF.

In its sample, this clonotype was seen many times. The genes are TRBV29-1 and TRBJ2-2; no firm D call. Trimming took off 4 bases at V and 5 bases at J, with 17 bases between the two ends. The V gene's germline CDR1 is SQVTM and CDR2 ANQGSEA. The CDR3 runs to 15 residues. The CDR3 loop reads CSVVIGLPATGELFF. The DNA of the CDR3 is TGCAGCGTTGTTATCGGTCTACCAGCTACCGGGGAGCTGTTTTTT.